The 31 T cell receptor beta chains in this list originate from one sample, sequenced in a study of cytomegalovirus exposure and HLA in healthy donors. The PCR had 60 Vbeta and 13 Jbeta primers. Sequencing used immunoSEQ multiplex PCR; TCRdb keeps in-frame clones, though not all of them. The sample has about 140,000 clones, 70% seen once. Sequenced sample: PBMCs. All receptors derive from a woman under 40 in good health and CMV-seronegative.

Concerning this clone: The junction does not match germline at one end; this may be a read error. J is TRBJ1-3 and V is TRBV14, with a tentative D call TRBD1 (5 bases). Germline loops: CDR1 SGHDN, CDR2 FVKESK. This CDR3 contains 14 residues. CDR3 nucleotides: TGTGCCAGCGGCCAGGGCATCTCTGGAAACACCATATATTTT. As protein: CASGQGISGNTIYF.

This sequence joins TRBV28 and TRBJ1-5; D is unresolved. Germline values: CDR1 MDHEN, CDR2 SYDVKM. V gave up 4 bases and J gave up 7 bases, with 23 bases separating them. This CDR3 has 17 amino acids. CDR3: CASSSIFPPTGEQPQHF. DNA for the CDR3: TGTGCCAGCAGTTCGATTTTCCCGCCGACCGGGGAACAGCCCCAGCATTTT.

This sequence joins TRBV5-4 and TRBJ2-2; 8 bases are shared with TRBD1. This CDR3 spans 15 amino acids. The V gene end was trimmed by 2 bases and the J gene end by 5 bases; junction bases not matched to a gene: 5. Looked up from germline, CDR1 is SGHNT and CDR2 is YYREEE (reference sequence). CDR3 loop: CASSFAGGTTGELFF. The CDR3 DNA is TGTGCCAGCAGCTTTGCAGGGGGCACAACCGGGGAGCTGTTTTTT. The full variable domain, its missing parts supplied by reference TRBV5-4 and TRBJ2-2, is ETGVTQSPTHLIKTRGQQVTLRCSSQSGHNTVSWYQQALGQGPQFIFQYYREEENGRGNFPPRFSGLQFPNYSSELNVNALELDDSALYLCASSFAGGTTGELFFGEGSRLTVL.

This clone was counted a few times. DNA of the CDR3: TGTGCCAGCAGTGGCGTGGGGGGGTGGAGTCAGCCCCAGCATTTT. Residues: CASSGVGGWSQPQHF. This rearrangement joins TRBV25-1 to TRBJ1-5; TRBD1 is a possible D gene (5 bases). This CDR3 spans 15 amino acids. Deletions cut 4 bases from V and 6 bases from J, with 16 bases between. The V gene's germline CDR1 is MGHDK and CDR2 SYGVNS.

The genes are TRBV7-2 and TRBJ2-5, with 10 bases aligning to TRBD2. J was trimmed by 4 bases and V by 6 bases; bases with no gene match: 8. This CDR3 region has 15 residues. The germline CDR1 and CDR2 sequences are SGHTA and FQGNSA. The CDR3 reads CASSPQRGGGETQYF. The CDR3 nucleotides read TGTGCCAGCAGTCCCCAGCGGGGGGGCGGAGAGACCCAGTACTTC.

The chain couples TRBV5-1 to TRBJ2-3; 12 bases match TRBD1. CDR1 is SGHRS, CDR2 YFSETQ, per germline. With V trimmed by 3 bases and J by 5 bases, 4 bases remained unmatched. There are 15 residues in the CDR3. CDR3 sequence reads: CASSSGQGAGDTQYF. CDR3 coding DNA: TGCGCCAGCAGCTCGGGACAGGGGGCGGGAGATACGCAGTATTTT.

The chain couples TRBV2 to TRBJ2-3; 11 positions agree with TRBD1. The CDR3 totals 15 residues. The V gene's germline CDR1 is SNHLY and CDR2 FYNNEI. V shed 6 bases and J 3 bases; nucleotides not matched to a gene: 5. This CDR3 reads CASRSGQGATDTQYF. In DNA form, the CDR3 reads TGTGCCAGCAGGTCTGGACAGGGGGCGACAGATACGCAGTATTTT.

The gene calls are TRBV6-5 and TRBJ1-2; D gene uncertain. Germline CDR1 reads MNHEY; CDR2 reads SVGAGI. CDR3 length equals 16 residues. V lost 2 bases to trimming and J lost 5 bases, with 18 bases between them. Here the CDR3 reads CASSYDNPNVGYGYTF. CDR3 DNA sequence: TGTGCCAGCAGTTACGACAACCCTAATGTTGGGTATGGCTACACCTTC.

Only a few counts were recorded for this clone. The rearrangement joins TRBV4-1 to TRBJ1-1; possibly TRBD1 for D (5 bases). Germline V gene data show CDR1 as MGHRA and CDR2 as YSYEKL. The V and J ends lost 4 bases and 1 base respectively, with 10 bases between them. CDR3 length equals 14 residues. The CDR3 DNA reads TGCGCCAGCAGCCCACAGGTTTGGAACACTGAAGCTTTCTTT. This translates into CASSPQVWNTEAFF.

This chain joins TRBV21-1 and TRBJ2-3; the table's D call, TRBD2, was not checked against the DNA. TRBV21-1 is a documented pseudogene. The CDR3 runs 14 residues. CDR3 DNA sequence: TGTGCCAGCAGCAAAGCGGGAGTCACAGATACGCAGTATTTT. Translated, it gives CASSKAGVTDTQYF.

This chain links TRBV7-2 with TRBJ2-2; TRBD2 matches 7 bases. Unmatched junction bases numbered 11, after V lost 7 bases and J lost 6 bases. This CDR3 has 15 amino acids. Germline V gene lookup returns CDR1 SGHTA and CDR2 FQGNSA. In DNA form, the CDR3 reads TGTGCCAGCACCCTATCTAGCGGTTTGGCCGGGGAGCTGTTTTTT. It codes for CASTLSSGLAGELFF.

The V gene is TRBV28, the J gene TRBJ2-1, with 10 positions matching TRBD2. This CDR3 has 16 amino acids. Germline CDR1 is MDHEN and CDR2 is SYDVKM. J was trimmed by 8 bases and V by 5 bases; bases with no gene match: 12. CDR3 sequence (DNA): TGTGCCAGCAGTCATCAACTAGCGGGGTCGCGTGATGAGCAGTTCTTC. This gives the protein CASSHQLAGSRDEQFF.

This clone was seen a few times. The chain joins TRBV9 to TRBJ1-5; D possibly corresponds to TRBD1 (6 bases). CDR3 length: 14 residues. Germline-derived CDR1 and CDR2 are SGDLS and YYNGEE. Deletions cut 5 bases from V and 1 base from J, with 10 bases between. The CDR3 DNA sequence: TGTGCCAGCAGTAGTACAGGGAGCAATCAGCCCCAGCATTTT. This codes for CASSSTGSNQPQHF.

The CDR3 spells CASSLGRNTEAFF. The CDR3 DNA follows: TGTGCCAGCAGCTTGGGCAGGAACACTGAAGCTTTCTTT. The V and J genes are TRBV5-4 and TRBJ1-1; D ambiguous. V gave up 0 bases and J gave up 1 base, with 4 bases separating them. This CDR3 has 13 residues. Germline V gene sequence: CDR1 SGHNT, CDR2 YYREEE (reference sequence). Supplemented by reference TRBV5-4 and TRBJ1-1, the full variable domain reads ETGVTQSPTHLIKTRGQQVTLRCSSQSGHNTVSWYQQALGQGPQFIFQYYREEENGRGNFPPRFSGLQFPNYSSELNVNALELDDSALYLCASSLGRNTEAFFGQGTRLTVV.

The genes are TRBV6-6 and TRBJ2-5; D remains unclear. This CDR3 has 13 amino acids. Germline V gives CDR1 MNHNY, CDR2 SVGAGI (reference sequence). The V end was cut by 5 bases, the J end by 3 bases, with 10 bases between. The CDR3 DNA is TGTGCCAGCAGTCAAAATACAGAAGAGACCCAGTACTTC. Its protein is CASSQNTEETQYF.

The chain recombines TRBV5-1 with TRBJ2-3; 7 bases line up with TRBD2. Germline V gives CDR1 SGHRS, CDR2 YFSETQ. Trimming cost V 5 bases and J 2 bases; bases outside gene matches: 8. This CDR3 contains 15 residues. The CDR3 coding sequence is TGCGCCAGCAGTGCAAGCGGGGCGAACACAGATACGCAGTATTTT. This translates into CASSASGANTDTQYF.

CDR3 nucleotide sequence: TGCGCCAGCATGGAGGGCACTACAGATACGCAGTATTTT. Protein sequence: CASMEGTTDTQYF. The gene calls are TRBV5-1 and TRBJ2-3; D might be TRBD2 (6 bases). Trimming stripped 6 bases from V and 3 bases from J, with 11 bases between. The germline CDR1 and CDR2 sequences are SGHRS and YFSETQ. This CDR3 spans 13 amino acids. The full variable domain, rest sourced from reference TRBV5-1 and TRBJ2-3, is KAGVTQTPRYLIKTRGQQVTLSCSPISGHRSVSWYQQTPGQGLQFLFEYFSETQRNKGNFPGRFSGRQFSNSRSEMNVSTLELGDSALYLCASMEGTTDTQYFGPGTRLTVL.

The rearrangement links TRBV29-1 to TRBJ2-6, with 7 positions matching TRBD1. Per germline, CDR1 SQVTM and CDR2 ANQGSEA. The CDR3 is made up of 15 amino acids. The ends lost 4 bases at V and 1 base at J; junction bases unmatched: 4. CDR3 bases: TGCAGCGTTGCAGGGGGTGATTCTGGGGCCAACGTCCTGACTTTC. Translated, it gives CSVAGGDSGANVLTF.

This clone appeared once. The chain recombines TRBV27 with TRBJ2-3, with TRBD1 as a possible D gene (5 bases). The CDR3 contains 14 residues. Trimming cost V 4 bases and J 3 bases, with 11 bases left between them. CDR1 MNHEY and CDR2 SMNVEV come from the germline V gene (reference sequence). CDR3 nucleotides: TGTGCCAGCAGTTGGCAGGGTGGTACAGATACGCAGTATTTT. Its protein is CASSWQGGTDTQYF.

V usage is TRBV30 and J usage is TRBJ2-7; no clear D. The CDR3 is 14 residues long. Germline lookup yields CDR1 GTSNPN and CDR2 SVGIG (reference sequence). The ends were cut back, 3 bases at V and 0 bases at J, with 12 bases in the middle. The CDR3 sequence: CAWSRLPTSYEQYF. The CDR3 region has the DNA TGTGCCTGGAGCCGACTGCCTACCTCCTACGAGCAGTACTTC.

This sequence joins TRBV30 and TRBJ1-1; D may be TRBD1 (6 bases). The CDR3 totals 15 residues. CDR1 and CDR2 (germline): GTSNPN, SVGIG (reference sequence). Trimming removed 1 base from V and 5 bases from J, with 17 bases in between. CDR3 sequence reads: CAWSGSRGWGTEAFF. CDR3 in DNA: TGTGCCTGGAGTGGGAGCAGGGGATGGGGAACTGAAGCTTTCTTT. Filled out from reference TRBV30 and TRBJ1-1, the complete variable domain reads SQTIHQWPATLVQPVGSPLSLECTVEGTSNPNLYWYRQAAGRGLQLLFYSVGIGQISSEVPQNLSASRPQDRQFILSSKKLLLSDSGFYLCAWSGSRGWGTEAFFGQGTRLTVV.

This rearrangement joins TRBV5-1 to TRBJ2-5; TRBD2 might be the D (6 bases). The CDR3 extends over 16 amino acids. Germline CDR1 is SGHRS and CDR2 is YFSETQ. The V end was cut by 2 bases, the J end by 0 bases, with 14 bases between. CDR3 nucleotide sequence: TGCGCCAGCAGCTTCGTCGGCGGGGCGAACCAAGAGACCCAGTACTTC. Protein: CASSFVGGANQETQYF.

This clone was counted between two and nine times. This sequence joins TRBV23-1 and TRBJ2-7, with a weak D call TRBD2 (6 bases). TRBV23-1 is identified as an open reading frame with a role that is uncertain. This CDR3 is 13 amino acids long. Trimming pared 4 bases from V and 3 bases from J, leaving 10 bases between. This CDR3 is CASSRLGLYEQYV. The CDR3 DNA is TGCGCCAGCAGTCGTTTGGGACTCTACGAGCAGTACGTC.

There are a few counts of this clone. This chain connects TRBV2 to TRBJ1-3; 8 nucleotides line up with TRBD1. CDR3 length: 14 amino acids. Germline CDR1 is SNHLY and CDR2 is FYNNEI. V lost 4 bases to trimming and J lost 5 bases; unmatched junction nucleotides: 4. CDR3 sequence: CASSVDRGRNTIYF. The CDR3 DNA reads TGTGCCAGCAGTGTCGACAGGGGACGAAACACCATATATTTT.

This chain connects TRBV5-1 to TRBJ2-1, with a weak D call TRBD1 (6 bases). The CDR3 extends over 16 amino acids. Germline V gene lookup returns CDR1 SGHRS and CDR2 YFSETQ. Between the trimmed V and J ends, which lost 0 bases and 0 bases, there was a span of 10 bases. CDR3 DNA: TGCGCCAGCAGCTTGGTCGGACAGAGCTCCTACAATGAGCAGTTCTTC. This sequence encodes CASSLVGQSSYNEQFF. Using reference TRBV5-1 and TRBJ2-1 for the parts outside the CDR3, the full variable domain is KAGVTQTPRYLIKTRGQQVTLSCSPISGHRSVSWYQQTPGQGLQFLFEYFSETQRNKGNFPGRFSGRQFSNSRSEMNVSTLELGDSALYLCASSLVGQSSYNEQFFGPGTRLTVL.

This clone has just a few counts. The chain employs TRBV28 and TRBJ1-4; weak D call: TRBD1 (6 bases). V lost 8 bases and J lost 6, with 13 bases in between. CDR1 MDHEN and CDR2 SYDVKM come from the germline V gene. The CDR3 is 13 amino acids. The CDR3 region is CASRGQQDEKLFF. CDR3 in DNA: TGTGCCAGCCGGGGACAACAGGATGAAAAACTGTTTTTT.

The V call is TRBV9, the J call TRBJ1-6; 7 bases align to TRBD1. The germline CDR1 and CDR2 sequences are SGDLS and YYNGEE. The CDR3 runs 15 residues. Unmatched junction bases numbered 8, after V lost 2 bases and J lost 9 bases. The CDR3 nucleotides read TGTGCCAGCAGCGTGGACAGGCTAAGAAGTTCACCCCTCCACTTT. Translation gives CASSVDRLRSSPLHF.

This chain joins TRBV10-3 and TRBJ2-7; a weak D match, TRBD2 (5 bases). Trimming shortened V by 2 bases and J by 0 bases, and 14 bases separated the two germline ends. The germline CDR1 and CDR2 sequences are ENHRY and SYGVKD. The CDR3 runs 16 residues. The CDR3 DNA is TGTGCCATCAGTGAGGGGGAGTGGCACAGCTCCTACGAGCAGTACGTC. It specifies CAISEGEWHSSYEQYV.

This clone was counted only a few times. The chain carries TRBV7-8 and TRBJ2-6; tentative D call: TRBD2 (5 bases). Germline assignment: CDR1 SGHVS and CDR2 FQNEAQ. The CDR3 extends over 15 amino acids. V was trimmed by 1 base and J by 4 bases, leaving 8 bases between them. CDR3 in DNA: TGTGCCAGCAGCTTAGGGAGGCGGGGGGCCAACGTCCTGACTTTC. Protein sequence: CASSLGRRGANVLTF.

With respect to this clone: Its ends do not fully match the called genes, so a read error is possible. The rearrangement links TRBV7-9 to TRBJ1-1; D not resolved. This CDR3 is 12 amino acids long. Germline CDR1 SEHNR, CDR2 FQNEAQ (reference sequence). This CDR3 is CSSSLVSDQAFF. The CDR3 DNA reads as TGTTCCAGCAGCTTAGTGAGTGATCAAGCTTTCTTT.

J is TRBJ1-5 and V is TRBV7-2; weak D call: TRBD1 (6 bases). Trimming removed 5 bases at V and 0 bases at J, with 17 bases between. CDR3 size: 17 residues. Germline CDR1 is SGHTA and CDR2 is FQGNSA. Written as DNA, the CDR3 is TGTGCCAGCAGCCCTTGGACAGACTCATTTAGCAATCAGCCCCAGCATTTT. It yields the protein CASSPWTDSFSNQPQHF.